The following is a T cell receptor (beta chain) sequence with its context. The antigen remains unidentified. The data derive from a study of T cell responses to AZD1222 COVID-19 vaccine. V trimming: 4 bases; J trimming: 5 bases; junction bases outside the gene matches: 19. The CDR3 totals 19 residues. Looked up from germline, CDR1 is KGHSH and CDR2 is LQKENI. The table came from immunoSEQ multiplex PCR; TCRdb's copy has only in-frame clones and leaves some out. The sample yields some 150,000 clones, around 90% seen once. The study, taken as a whole, reports: Distributed over spike, vaccine-associated CD4 TCRs predominated at 160-218 and 743-854. Clonal diversity was possibly underestimated, and the donors were mostly white British, with more females. Per reports, nearly half of all spike-specific TCRs target regions that are unmutated in variants. Elevations in Spike-specific TCR breadth and depth followed administration of two AZD1222 doses.

The chain is built from TRBV18 and TRBJ2-5; 10 bases fit TRBD2. The clonotype originates from an adult who received the MenACWY meningococcal vaccine as a control. The material was peripheral blood, obtained 28 days after the second dose of the MenACWY control vaccine. Written as DNA, the CDR3 is TGTGCCAGCTCACAAAGGGCTAGCGGGAGAGGATCCTCACCGGAGACCCAGTACTTC. It yields the protein CASSQRASGRGSSPETQYF.